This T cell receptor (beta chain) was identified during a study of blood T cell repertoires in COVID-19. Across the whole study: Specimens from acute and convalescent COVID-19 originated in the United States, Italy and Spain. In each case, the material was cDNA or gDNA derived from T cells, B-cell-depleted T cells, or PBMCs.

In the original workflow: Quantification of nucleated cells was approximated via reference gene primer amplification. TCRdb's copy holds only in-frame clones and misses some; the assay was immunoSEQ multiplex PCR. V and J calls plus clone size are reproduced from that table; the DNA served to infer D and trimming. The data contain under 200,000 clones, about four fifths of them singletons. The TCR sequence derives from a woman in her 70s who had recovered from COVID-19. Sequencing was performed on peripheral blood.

The CDR3: CASSPRAGRSVRSYNEQFF. The CDR3 nucleotides read TGCGCCAGCAGCCCGCGGGCGGGACGGAGTGTACGGTCCTACAATGAGCAGTTCTTC. The rearrangement links TRBV4-1 to TRBJ2-1; D perhaps matches TRBD2 (6 bases). CDR3 length: 19 amino acids. The germline gives CDR1 MGHRA, CDR2 YSYEKL. V lost 4 bases and J 1 base, leaving 23 bases between the germline ends.